The rows below give T cell receptor beta chains drawn from one sample of a study of human T cells and chemical hapten exposure. TCRdb re-analysed the RACE reads in MiXCR, keeping a single row per CDR3 protein. The sample has around 380,000 distinct CDR3 sequences; roughly 4.8% are singletons. This material consisted of whole blood, taken in connection with sensitization to the hapten diphenylcyclopropenone (DPC). These TCRs come from a woman in her 50s with alopecia areata. Some clones in this sample may be carry-over from other donors' samples. CDR3s include the opening cysteine and the closing phenylalanine or tryptophan. The order of the fields is CDR3 protein, CDR3 DNA, V gene, J gene, clone size, D gene. The D gene is left open where the match is weak. Clone size is shown for a subset of rows, as once, few, many or a class of expanded clone.

cdr3_aa: CASSPGGSGISPQETQYF; cdr3_nt: TGTGCCAGCAGCCCTGGGGGTAGCGGGATATCGCCACAAGAGACCCAGTACTTC; v_call: TRBV7-9; j_call: TRBJ2-5; clone_size: many; d_call: TRBD2
cdr3_aa: CSVEGRNNEQFF; cdr3_nt: TGCAGCGTTGAGGGACGGAACAATGAGCAGTTCTTC; v_call: TRBV29-1; j_call: TRBJ2-1; clone_size: many; d_call: NA
cdr3_aa: CSVEGGVYNEQFF; cdr3_nt: TGCAGCGTAGAGGGGGGGGTCTACAATGAGCAGTTCTTC; v_call: TRBV29-1; j_call: TRBJ2-1; clone_size: many; d_call: NA
cdr3_aa: CSAGDRQPEQFF; cdr3_nt: TGCAGTGCTGGGGACCGCCAGCCTGAGCAGTTCTTC; v_call: TRBV20-1; j_call: TRBJ2-1; clone_size: NA; d_call: NA
cdr3_aa: CASSWETRLFF; cdr3_nt: TGTGCCAGCAGTTGGGAGACTAGATTGTTCTTC; v_call: TRBV28; j_call: TRBJ2-1; clone_size: few; d_call: NA
cdr3_aa: CASSLDTGEDYEQYF; cdr3_nt: TGTGCCAGCAGTTTAGACACGGGAGAAGACTACGAGCAGTACTTC; v_call: TRBV12-3/TRBV12-4; j_call: TRBJ2-7; clone_size: many; d_call: NA
cdr3_aa: CSVSGTGVGEQYF; cdr3_nt: TGCAGCGTTTCCGGGACAGGGGTAGGCGAGCAGTACTTC; v_call: TRBV29-1; j_call: TRBJ2-7; clone_size: many; d_call: TRBD1
cdr3_aa: CASSLEGPGRETQYF; cdr3_nt: TGTGCCAGCAGCTTAGAGGGCCCAGGGAGAGAGACCCAGTACTTC; v_call: TRBV7-2; j_call: TRBJ2-5; clone_size: NA; d_call: NA
cdr3_aa: CSAGDDKETQYF; cdr3_nt: TGCAGTGCTGGGGACGATAAAGAGACCCAGTACTTC; v_call: TRBV20-1; j_call: TRBJ2-5; clone_size: few; d_call: NA
cdr3_aa: CASSGPGTSGGFSTDTQYF; cdr3_nt: TGTGCCAGCAGCGGACCCGGGACTAGCGGGGGCTTTAGCACAGATACGCAGTATTTT; v_call: TRBV7-8; j_call: TRBJ2-3; clone_size: NA; d_call: TRBD2
cdr3_aa: CASSFGAFNYGYTF; cdr3_nt: TGTGCCAGCAGTTTCGGCGCATTTAACTATGGCTACACCTTC; v_call: TRBV12-3/TRBV12-4; j_call: TRBJ1-2; clone_size: NA; d_call: NA
cdr3_aa: CASSQDPPGAGGLYEQYF; cdr3_nt: TGCGCCAGCAGCCAAGACCCCCCTGGAGCGGGGGGGTTATACGAGCAGTACTTC; v_call: TRBV4-1; j_call: TRBJ2-7; clone_size: many; d_call: TRBD2
cdr3_aa: CSAETGPRSPRQPQHF; cdr3_nt: TGCAGTGCGGAAACAGGTCCTCGAAGCCCGCGTCAGCCCCAGCATTTT; v_call: TRBV20-1; j_call: TRBJ1-5; clone_size: few; d_call: NA
cdr3_aa: CASTDLNTGELFF; cdr3_nt: TGTGCCAGCACAGACTTGAACACCGGGGAGCTGTTTTTT; v_call: TRBV27; j_call: TRBJ2-2; clone_size: many; d_call: NA
cdr3_aa: CASSTGTGGLETQYF; cdr3_nt: TGCGCCAGCAGCACCGGGACAGGGGGCTTGGAGACCCAGTACTTC; v_call: TRBV5-1; j_call: TRBJ2-5; clone_size: NA; d_call: TRBD1
cdr3_aa: CAISGSSTDTQYF; cdr3_nt: TGTGCCATTAGTGGGTCTTCCACAGATACGCAGTATTTT; v_call: TRBV10-3; j_call: TRBJ2-3; clone_size: many; d_call: NA